One TCR beta chain is described in this entry. The antigen is unknown. Sequenced by immunoSEQ multiplex PCR; TCRdb stores in-frame clones only, minus some. There are 50,000 to 60,000 clones in the sample; 85% to 90% occur only once, and approximately 5% lies in the top ten. Patients with autoimmune history or systemic immunosuppression were excluded. Samples of blood were obtained at baseline, on cycle 4 day 1, and on cycle 7 day 1. The data belong to a study of OX40 agonist ivuxolimab in advanced cancers. Study-wide points: There was clonal expansion of CD4+ and CD8+ blood T cells by week 6 at 0.1 to 3.0 mg/kg.

After removal of 2 bases from V and 3 bases from J, the junction contained 3 bases not matched to a gene. Per the germline V gene, CDR1 is SGHAT and CDR2 is FQNNGV. The CDR3 length is 16 residues. The receptor comes from an adult with an advanced solid tumor such as melanoma, head and neck, liver or kidney cancer. The sample in question was CD4+ or CD8+ T cells sorted from blood, obtained in a trial of the OX40 agonist ivuxolimab. The chain links TRBV11-2 to TRBJ2-6; 8 bases are shared with TRBD1. The chain's CDR3 is CASSLQGARGANVLTF. In DNA form, the CDR3 reads TGTGCCAGCAGCTTACAGGGGGCGCGTGGGGCCAACGTCCTGACTTTC.